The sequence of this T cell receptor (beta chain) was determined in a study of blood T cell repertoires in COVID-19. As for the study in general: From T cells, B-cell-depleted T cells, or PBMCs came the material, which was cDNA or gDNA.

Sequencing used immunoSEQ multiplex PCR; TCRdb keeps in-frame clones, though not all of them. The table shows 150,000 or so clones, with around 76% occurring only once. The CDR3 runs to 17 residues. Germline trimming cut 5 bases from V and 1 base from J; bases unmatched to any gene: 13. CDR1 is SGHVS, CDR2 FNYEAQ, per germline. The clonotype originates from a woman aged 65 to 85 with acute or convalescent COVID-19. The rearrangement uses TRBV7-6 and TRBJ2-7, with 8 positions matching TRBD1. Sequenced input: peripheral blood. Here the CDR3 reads CASSVRPVRDRSYEQYF. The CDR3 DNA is TGTGCCAGCAGCGTTCGCCCGGTGAGGGACAGGTCCTACGAGCAGTACTTC.